This record covers a single T cell receptor (beta chain). In the authors' methods: The authors estimated nucleated cell counts from reference gene primer amplification. Produced via immunoSEQ multiplex PCR; TCRdb's table is partial and in-frame only. V, J and clone size were drawn from that table, and D and trimming were deduced from the DNA. This table has under 140,000 clones, roughly four fifths appearing once. The data were obtained in a study of blood T cell repertoires in COVID-19. Study at large: The study drew acute and convalescent COVID-19 samples from the United States, Italy and Spain. The analysed material was cDNA or gDNA that came from T cells, B-cell-depleted T cells, or PBMCs.

Sequencing used peripheral blood. This TCR derives from a woman aged 55-70 years with acute or convalescent COVID-19.

The CDR3 region is CASSPRRELAEAFF. The CDR3, as DNA: TGTGCCAGCAGCCCTCGACGGGAGTTGGCTGAAGCTTTCTTT. The genes are TRBV9 and TRBJ1-1; D gene unclear. This CDR3 is built from 14 residues. With 4 bases removed from V and 6 bases from J, the gap between germline ends came to 16 bases. Germline V gene data show CDR1 as SGDLS and CDR2 as YYNGEE.